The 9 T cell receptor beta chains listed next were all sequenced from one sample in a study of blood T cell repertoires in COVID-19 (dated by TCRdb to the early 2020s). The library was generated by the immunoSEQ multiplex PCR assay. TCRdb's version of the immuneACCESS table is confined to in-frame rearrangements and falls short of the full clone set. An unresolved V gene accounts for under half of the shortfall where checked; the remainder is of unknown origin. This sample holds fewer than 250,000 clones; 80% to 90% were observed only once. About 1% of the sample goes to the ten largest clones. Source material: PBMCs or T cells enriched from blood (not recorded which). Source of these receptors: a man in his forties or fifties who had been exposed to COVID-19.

The CDR3 loop is CASSFTQGQANEKLFF. The CDR3 DNA sequence: TGTGCCAGCAGTTTTACGCAGGGCCAAGCTAATGAAAAACTGTTTTTT. The V call is TRBV28, the J call TRBJ1-4, with a weak D call TRBD1 (5 bases). V was clipped by 3 bases and J by 3 bases, with 14 bases between them. The germline V gene encodes CDR1 MDHEN and CDR2 SYDVKM. The CDR3 totals 16 residues.

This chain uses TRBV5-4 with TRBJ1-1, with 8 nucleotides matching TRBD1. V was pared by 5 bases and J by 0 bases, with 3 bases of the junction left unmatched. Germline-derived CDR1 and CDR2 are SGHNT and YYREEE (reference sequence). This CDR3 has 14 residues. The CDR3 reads CASRPDRVNTEAFF. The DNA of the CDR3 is TGTGCCAGCAGGCCGGACAGGGTGAACACTGAAGCTTTCTTT.

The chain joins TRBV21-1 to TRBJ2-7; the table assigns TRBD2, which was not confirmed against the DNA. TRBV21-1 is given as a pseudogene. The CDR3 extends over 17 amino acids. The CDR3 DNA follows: TGTGCCAGCAGCAACGGGACTCTTAGAACCTTAACCTACGAGCAGTACGTC. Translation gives CASSNGTLRTLTYEQYV.

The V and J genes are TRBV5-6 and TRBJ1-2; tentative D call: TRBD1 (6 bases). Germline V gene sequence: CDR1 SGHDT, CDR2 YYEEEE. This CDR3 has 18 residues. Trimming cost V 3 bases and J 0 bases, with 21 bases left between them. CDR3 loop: CASSSFKEQTGTNYGYTF. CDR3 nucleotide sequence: TGTGCCAGCAGCTCTTTTAAGGAACAGACAGGTACTAACTATGGCTACACCTTC.

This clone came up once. CDR3 DNA: TGCAGCGTTGAAAGGGGGTCATCTGAAGCTTTCTTT. It codes for CSVERGSSEAFF. The chain has TRBV29-1 and TRBJ1-1; D is possibly TRBD1 (6 bases). The germline V and J ends were trimmed by 2 bases and 6 bases, with 10 bases remaining between them. This CDR3 is built from 12 residues. Germline lookup yields CDR1 SQVTM and CDR2 ANQGSEA.

CDR3 amino acids: CASSQEPGLGEKLFF. The CDR3 nucleotides are TGTGCCAGCAGCCAAGAACCAGGGTTAGGGGAAAAACTGTTTTTT. V is TRBV3-1 (or the pseudogene TRBV3-2) and J is TRBJ1-4, with D maybe TRBD1 (5 bases). The length of the CDR3 is 15 residues. Germline V gives CDR1 LGHDT, CDR2 YNNKEL (reference sequence). Trimming left V 0 bases short and J 8 bases short, with 13 bases between.

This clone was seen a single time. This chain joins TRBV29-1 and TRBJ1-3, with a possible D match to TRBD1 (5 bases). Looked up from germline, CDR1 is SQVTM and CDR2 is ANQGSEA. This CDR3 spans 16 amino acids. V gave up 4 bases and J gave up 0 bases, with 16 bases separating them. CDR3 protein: CSVVWTSPFSGNTIYF. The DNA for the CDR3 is TGCAGCGTTGTATGGACAAGTCCGTTCTCTGGAAACACCATATATTTT.

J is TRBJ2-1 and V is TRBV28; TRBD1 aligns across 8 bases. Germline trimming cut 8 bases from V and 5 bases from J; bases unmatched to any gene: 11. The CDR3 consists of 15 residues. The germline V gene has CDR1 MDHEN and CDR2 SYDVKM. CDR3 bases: TGTGCCAGCGAGGACCGGGACAGGATGAACAATGAGCAGTTCTTC. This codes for CASEDRDRMNNEQFF.

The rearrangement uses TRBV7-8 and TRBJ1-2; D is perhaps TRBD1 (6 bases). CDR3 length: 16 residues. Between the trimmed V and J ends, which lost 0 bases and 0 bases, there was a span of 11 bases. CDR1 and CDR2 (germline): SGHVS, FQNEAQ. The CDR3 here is CASSLAFQGTNYGYTF. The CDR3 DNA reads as TGTGCCAGCAGCTTAGCGTTCCAGGGGACTAACTATGGCTACACCTTC. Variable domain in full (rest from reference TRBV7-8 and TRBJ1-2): GAGVSQSPRYKVAKRGQDVALRCDPISGHVSLFWYQQALGQGPEFLTYFQNEAQLDKSGLPSDRFFAERPEGSVSTLKIQRTQQEDSAVYLCASSLAFQGTNYGYTFGSGTRLTVV.